This T cell receptor beta chain derives from a study of long-term antiretroviral therapy in people with HIV. Survey-level immunoSEQ v3.0 assays were run. Profiling relied on immunoSEQ multiplex PCR, and the TCRdb table lists in-frame clones only, not all of them. The sample yields 25,000 to 35,000 clones, about 95% seen once. The germline gives CDR1 MGHRA, CDR2 YSYEKL. The CDR3 sequence is 15 residues long. Trimming shortened V by 4 bases and J by 4 bases, and 17 bases separated the two germline ends. Source: unsorted PBMCs, taken 5.3 years after starting antiretroviral therapy. This receptor was obtained from a man aged 25 to 45 with HIV. The rearrangement uses TRBV4-1 and TRBJ2-7; perhaps TRBD2 as D (5 bases). The CDR3 reads CASSPLKSGSYEQYF. The CDR3 nucleotides read TGCGCCAGCAGCCCCCTTAAGAGCGGCTCATACGAGCAGTACTTC.